The present T cell receptor (beta chain) was sequenced within a study of blood T cell repertoires in COVID-19. Turning to the study itself: Acute and convalescent COVID-19 specimens originated in the United States, Italy and Spain.

Per the original methods: Reference gene primer amplification yielded estimated nucleated cell counts. Clones were sequenced by immunoSEQ multiplex PCR, and TCRdb holds only the in-frame ones, with some missing. The V and J calls and clone size were taken over from that table, and D and trimming were inferred from the DNA. The sample comprises approximately 91,000 clones, around three quarters of which are singletons, and roughly 7.3% rests with the top ten. Trimming shortened V by 0 bases and J by 1 base, and 7 bases separated the two germline ends. This CDR3 is built from 15 residues. Germline V gene data show CDR1 as SGHNT and CDR2 as YYREEE (reference sequence).

The receptor was derived from a man in his 70s with acute or convalescent COVID-19. This chain connects TRBV5-4 to TRBJ1-4; D is ambiguous. The sample was peripheral blood. The CDR3 DNA is TGTGCCAGCAGCTTGGTCCCACTAACTAATGAAAAACTGTTTTTT. Its translation: CASSLVPLTNEKLFF. Full variable domain (outside the CDR3, taken from reference TRBV5-4 and TRBJ1-4): ETGVTQSPTHLIKTRGQQVTLRCSSQSGHNTVSWYQQALGQGPQFIFQYYREEENGRGNFPPRFSGLQFPNYSSELNVNALELDDSALYLCASSLVPLTNEKLFFGSGTQLSVL.